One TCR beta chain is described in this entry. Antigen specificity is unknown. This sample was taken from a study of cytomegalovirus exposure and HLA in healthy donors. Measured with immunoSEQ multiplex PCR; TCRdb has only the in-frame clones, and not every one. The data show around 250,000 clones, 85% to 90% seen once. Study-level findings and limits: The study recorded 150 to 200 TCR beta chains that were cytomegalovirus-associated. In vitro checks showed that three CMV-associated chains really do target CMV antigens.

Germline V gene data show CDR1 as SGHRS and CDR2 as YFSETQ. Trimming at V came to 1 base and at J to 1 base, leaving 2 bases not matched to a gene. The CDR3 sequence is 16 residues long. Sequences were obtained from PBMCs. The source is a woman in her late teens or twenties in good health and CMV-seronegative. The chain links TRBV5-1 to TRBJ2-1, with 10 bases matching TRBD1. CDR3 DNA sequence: TGCGCCAGCAGCTTGCGACAGGGGGCTTCCTACAATGAGCAGTTCTTC. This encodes CASSLRQGASYNEQFF.